This is a list of T cell receptor beta chains from one sample in a study of HIV-infected patients and healthy controls. Via MiXCR, TCRdb re-called the 5' RACE reads, giving one row per CDR3 protein. The profile covers tens of thousands of distinct CDR3 sequences, with about 19% appearing a single time and about 1.5% taken by the ten largest. The sequencing input was CD4+ T cells from blood. The receptors here all came from a human donor in good health. The CDR3 runs from the conserved cysteine through the conserved F or W. A D gene is named only where the DNA matches it firmly. For some rows the clone size is stated as once, few or many, or as a class when expanded; others skip it.

v_gene,abundance,d_gene,j_gene,CDR3aa,CDR3nt
TRBV28,many,TRBD2,TRBJ2-3,CASSPYPQTSGRNTDTQYF,TGTGCCAGCAGCCCATACCCCCAGACTAGCGGGAGGAACACAGATACGCAGTATTTT
TRBV7-9,NA,NA,TRBJ1-1,CASSFGGLGAFF,TGTGCCAGCAGCTTCGGGGGCCTGGGAGCTTTCTTT
TRBV7-3,many,NA,TRBJ2-5,CASSSGPQETQYF,TGTGCCAGCAGCTCGGGACCTCAAGAGACCCAGTACTTC
TRBV5-1,few,NA,TRBJ2-7,CASSLQGRMGEQYF,TGCGCCAGCAGCTTGCAGGGCAGGATGGGCGAGCAGTACTTC
TRBV30,NA,NA,TRBJ1-5,CAWATDFDQPQHF,TGTGCCTGGGCCACAGACTTCGATCAGCCCCAGCATTTT
TRBV2,many,NA,TRBJ1-5,CASKLSGLGQPQHF,TGTGCCAGCAAACTCTCGGGTTTGGGCCAGCCCCAGCATTTT
TRBV19,NA,NA,TRBJ2-3,CASSIGVNTDTQYF,TGTGCCAGTAGTATTGGGGTTAACACAGATACGCAGTATTTT
TRBV3-1,NA,TRBD2,TRBJ2-3,CASSPFSGGATDTQYF,TGTGCCAGCAGCCCGTTTTCCGGGGGGGCCACAGATACGCAGTATTTT
TRBV29-1,few,NA,TRBJ1-4,CSVEATNEKLFF,TGCAGCGTTGAAGCAACTAATGAAAAACTGTTTTTT
TRBV19,NA,NA,TRBJ2-2,CASSRTANTGELFF,TGTGCCAGTAGTCGGACAGCGAACACCGGGGAGCTGTTTTTT
TRBV2,few,NA,TRBJ2-3,CASSEQTDTQYF,TGTGCCAGCAGTGAACAGACAGATACGCAGTATTTT
TRBV7-2,few,TRBD2,TRBJ2-7,CASSLTGTSAEQYF,TGTGCCAGCAGCTTAACCGGGACTAGCGCTGAGCAGTACTTC
TRBV20-1,NA,NA,TRBJ1-4,CSAMSFAGWANEKLFF,TGCAGTGCTATGTCCTTCGCCGGATGGGCTAATGAAAAACTGTTTTTT
TRBV16,NA,NA,TRBJ1-1,CASSRLSFTEAFF,TGTGCCAGCAGCCGCTTATCTTTCACTGAAGCTTTCTTT
TRBV9,many,TRBD1,TRBJ1-3,CASSPQTGLGNTIYF,TGTGCCAGCAGCCCACAGACAGGGCTAGGAAACACCATATATTTT
TRBV29-1,many,TRBD2,TRBJ2-3,CSVFGTSGTDTQYF,TGCAGCGTTTTCGGGACTAGCGGCACAGATACGCAGTATTTT
TRBV5-1,many,NA,TRBJ1-3,CASSPSETRNTIYF,TGCGCCAGCAGCCCAAGCGAGACAAGAAACACCATATATTTT
TRBV9,many,NA,TRBJ1-2,CASSVGQDNYGYTF,TGTGCCAGCAGCGTAGGTCAGGACAACTATGGCTACACCTTC
TRBV6-5,once,TRBD1,TRBJ1-4,CASSYSWHPGQGGQKLFF,TGTGCCAGCAGTTACTCGTGGCACCCGGGACAGGGGGGTCAAAAACTGTTTTTT
TRBV18,few,NA,TRBJ1-4,CASSPYNTGKEKLFF,TGTGCCAGCTCGCCTTACAACACGGGGAAGGAAAAACTGTTTTTT
TRBV7-3,few,NA,TRBJ1-2,CASSLNDFADYTF,TGTGCCAGCAGCTTAAATGATTTTGCAGATTACACCTTC
TRBV29-1,few,TRBD2,TRBJ2-3,CSVRRLAGVGGDTQYF,TGCAGCGTTCGAAGACTAGCGGGAGTAGGAGGAGATACGCAGTATTTT
TRBV29-1,NA,TRBD2,TRBJ2-2,CASGLPGNTGELFF,TGCGCATCGGGACTACCGGGGAACACCGGGGAGCTGTTTTTT
TRBV7-2,few,TRBD2,TRBJ2-5,CASSPQSGSLSQTETQYF,TGTGCCAGCAGCCCCCAGAGCGGGAGTTTATCTCAAACGGAGACCCAGTACTTC
TRBV10-3,NA,TRBD2,TRBJ2-5,CAIRAGEYQETQYF,TGTGCCATCAGGGCGGGAGAGTACCAAGAGACCCAGTACTTC
TRBV6-4,few,NA,TRBJ2-3,CASSGAPSTDTQYF,TGTGCCAGCAGTGGGGCGCCGAGCACAGATACGCAGTATTTT
TRBV5-4,NA,TRBD1,TRBJ2-3,CASSLTGGSFDTQYF,TGTGCCAGCAGCTTGACAGGGGGTAGTTTTGATACGCAGTATTTT
TRBV6-2/TRBV6-3,few,NA,TRBJ1-5,CASRGDRGRNQPQHF,TGTGCCAGCAGGGGAGATAGAGGCCGTAATCAGCCCCAGCATTTT
TRBV19,NA,TRBD1,TRBJ2-7,CASSGQVASREQYF,TGTGCCAGTAGTGGACAGGTGGCCTCCCGGGAGCAGTACTTC
TRBV20-1,many,NA,TRBJ2-1,CSARDVKGVDEQFF,TGCAGTGCTAGAGACGTCAAAGGCGTCGATGAGCAGTTCTTC
TRBV5-4,NA,TRBD2,TRBJ2-3,CASSRGGGASRTDTQYF,TGTGCCAGCAGCCGCGGCGGGGGAGCCTCCCGCACAGATACGCAGTATTTT
TRBV13,many,NA,TRBJ2-7,CASSLAGAGREQYF,TGTGCCAGCAGCTTAGCGGGGGCTGGGAGGGAGCAGTACTTC
TRBV4-1,few,NA,TRBJ2-1,CASSQAPYNEQFF,TGCGCCAGCAGCCAAGCCCCCTACAATGAGCAGTTCTTC
TRBV6-5,few,TRBD2,TRBJ2-6,CASSYGGGGNSGANVLTF,TGTGCCAGCAGTTACGGGGGCGGGGGGAACTCTGGGGCCAACGTCCTGACTTTC
TRBV5-6,NA,NA,TRBJ1-5,CASSSSARVGNQPQHF,TGTGCCAGCAGCTCCTCTGCCAGGGTGGGCAATCAGCCCCAGCATTTT
TRBV7-2,NA,TRBD2,TRBJ2-3,CALTPGGSTDTQYF,TGTGCCCTAACCCCGGGGGGGAGCACAGATACGCAGTATTTT
TRBV29-1,many,TRBD1,TRBJ2-3,CSEKQGAKDTQYF,TGCAGCGAGAAACAGGGGGCAAAAGATACGCAGTATTTT
TRBV2,few,TRBD1,TRBJ1-1,CASRARQGTRAEAFF,TGTGCCAGCAGAGCCCGACAGGGGACGAGAGCTGAAGCTTTCTTT
TRBV5-6,NA,NA,TRBJ1-4,CASRRKGGANEKLFF,TGTGCCAGCAGGCGCAAGGGGGGCGCTAATGAAAAACTGTTTTTT
TRBV12-3/TRBV12-4,many,NA,TRBJ2-7,CASSLVGGNEQYF,TGTGCCAGCAGTTTAGTTGGAGGTAACGAGCAGTACTTC
TRBV20-1,few,NA,TRBJ1-6,CSAREGTVSSYNSPLHF,TGCAGTGCTAGGGAGGGGACGGTGAGCTCCTATAATTCACCCCTCCACTTT
TRBV18,few,NA,TRBJ2-3,CASSPQGGLSQYF,TGTGCCAGCTCACCGCAGGGCGGATTGTCGCAGTATTTT
TRBV20-1,NA,TRBD1,TRBJ1-2,CSARGPRGYGYTF,TGCAGTGCTAGGGGGCCCAGGGGGTATGGCTACACCTTC
TRBV15,NA,NA,TRBJ1-4,CATSRDSQGGEKLFF,TGTGCCACCAGCAGAGATTCCCAGGGTGGTGAAAAACTGTTTTTT
TRBV6-6,many,NA,TRBJ1-1,CASSYGGQGTEAFF,TGTGCCAGCAGTTACGGGGGCCAGGGGACTGAAGCTTTCTTT
TRBV7-6,many,NA,TRBJ1-5,CASSLGVGTSGEPQHF,TGTGCCAGCAGCTTAGGGGTCGGGACATCCGGGGAGCCCCAGCATTTT
TRBV6-5,many,NA,TRBJ2-7,CASSYSQGGTLEQYF,TGTGCCAGCAGTTACTCACAGGGAGGGACCCTCGAGCAGTACTTC
TRBV3-1,few,TRBD2,TRBJ2-5,CASSQAPSGEKTQYF,TGTGCCAGCAGCCAAGCCCCCAGCGGGGAAAAGACCCAGTACTTC
TRBV5-1,NA,TRBD2,TRBJ2-5,CASSLAGELETQYF,TGCGCCAGCAGCTTAGCGGGAGAGCTGGAGACCCAGTACTTC
TRBV29-1,NA,NA,TRBJ2-5,CSVGSGETQYF,TGCAGCGTTGGGTCGGGGGAGACCCAGTACTTC
TRBV20-1,many,NA,TRBJ2-1,CSARDPTLSYNEQFF,TGCAGTGCTAGAGATCCCACCCTTTCCTACAATGAGCAGTTCTTC
TRBV9,NA,NA,TRBJ1-1,CASSVAGQAQAFF,TGTGCCAGCAGCGTAGCGGGACAAGCTCAGGCTTTCTTT
TRBV30,few,NA,TRBJ1-1,CAWSQTNTEAFF,TGTGCCTGGAGTCAAACGAACACTGAAGCTTTCTTT
TRBV28,few,NA,TRBJ2-3,CASTKAWGSFTDTQYF,TGTGCCAGCACTAAAGCTTGGGGGAGTTTCACAGATACGCAGTATTTT
TRBV24-1,many,TRBD1,TRBJ1-5,CATSDAGQYSNQPQHF,TGTGCCACCAGTGATGCGGGACAGTATAGCAATCAGCCCCAGCATTTT
TRBV7-2,few,NA,TRBJ1-5,CASSSTGALRNQPQHF,TGTGCCAGCAGCTCGACAGGAGCCTTACGCAATCAGCCCCAGCATTTT
TRBV6-2/TRBV6-3,NA,TRBD2,TRBJ2-2,CASSWTSGGTGELFF,TGTGCCAGCAGTTGGACTAGCGGGGGCACCGGGGAGCTGTTTTTT
TRBV2,many,NA,TRBJ1-1,CASTAWAHTEAFF,TGTGCCAGCACCGCGTGGGCGCACACTGAAGCTTTCTTT
TRBV12-5,NA,TRBD2,TRBJ2-7,CASGPQGTSRTYEQYF,TGTGCTAGTGGTCCCCAAGGGACTAGCAGAACCTACGAGCAGTACTTC